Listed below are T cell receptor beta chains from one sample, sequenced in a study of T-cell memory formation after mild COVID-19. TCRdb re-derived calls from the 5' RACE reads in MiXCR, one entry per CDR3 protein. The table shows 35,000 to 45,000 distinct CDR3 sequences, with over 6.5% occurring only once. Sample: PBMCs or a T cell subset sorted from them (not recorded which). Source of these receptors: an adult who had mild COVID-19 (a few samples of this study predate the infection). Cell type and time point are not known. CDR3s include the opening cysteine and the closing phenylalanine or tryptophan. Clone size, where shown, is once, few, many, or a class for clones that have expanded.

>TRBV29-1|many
CSGGEGDTEAFF
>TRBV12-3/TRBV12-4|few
CASNRRGLGYGYTF
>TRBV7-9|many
CASSLPGQPYYTF
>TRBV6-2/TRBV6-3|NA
CASKDSYPNYNEQFF
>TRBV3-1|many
CASSQHQAQGAEAFF
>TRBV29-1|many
CSAELAGVTNEQFF
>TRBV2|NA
CASRRDRKANYGYTF
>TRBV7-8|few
CASSWGTGKAYEQYF
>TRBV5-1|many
CASSLGMVTDTQYF
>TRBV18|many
CASSPENQPQHF
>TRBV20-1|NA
CSAPRTANYGYTF
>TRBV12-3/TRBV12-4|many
CASSFGGEETQYF
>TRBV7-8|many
CASSPTINTEAFF
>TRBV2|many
CASSEVGQTGGSEKLFF